This T cell receptor beta chain was found in a study of blood T cell repertoires in COVID-19. Overall study: PBMCs, B-cell-depleted T cells, or T cells were the source of the cDNA or gDNA that made up the material.

The J segment lost 0 bases and the V segment lost 6 bases, leaving 1 base of the junction unmatched. The CDR3 totals 13 residues. Germline-derived CDR1 and CDR2 are MNHEY and SVGAGI. Assay: immunoSEQ multiplex PCR; the TCRdb copy retains only in-frame clones and omits some. The table has some 280,000 clones, around nine tenths seen once. As for this clone: This sample also contains other DNA sequences that code for the same CDR3.

The sequence derives from a woman aged 40 to 55 who had recovered from COVID-19. The sample comprised peripheral blood. The V gene is TRBV6-5, the J gene TRBJ2-7; 8 bases line up with TRBD1. Here the CDR3 DNA reads TGTGCCAGCAGGGGGACAGGCTCCTACGAGCAGTACTTC. It encodes CASRGTGSYEQYF.